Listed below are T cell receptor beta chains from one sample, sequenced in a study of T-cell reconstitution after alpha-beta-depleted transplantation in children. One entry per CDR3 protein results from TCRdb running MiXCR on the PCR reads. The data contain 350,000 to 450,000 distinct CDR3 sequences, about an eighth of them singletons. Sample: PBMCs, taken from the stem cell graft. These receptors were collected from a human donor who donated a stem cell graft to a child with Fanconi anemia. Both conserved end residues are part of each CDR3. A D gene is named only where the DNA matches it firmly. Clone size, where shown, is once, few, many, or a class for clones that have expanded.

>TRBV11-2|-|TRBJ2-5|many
CASSPHSEETQYF
TGTGCCAGCAGCCCCCACAGCGAAGAGACCCAGTACTTC
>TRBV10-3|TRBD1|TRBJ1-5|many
CAISGPTGDNQPQHF
TGTGCCATCAGTGGCCCGACAGGGGACAATCAGCCCCAGCATTTT
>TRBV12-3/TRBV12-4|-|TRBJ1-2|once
CASSLRTAGLGGYTF
TGTGCCAGCAGTTTAAGAACGGCCGGGCTTGGCGGCTACACCTTC
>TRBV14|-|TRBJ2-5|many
CASSRGLQETQYF
TGTGCCAGCAGCCGGGGACTTCAAGAGACCCAGTACTTC
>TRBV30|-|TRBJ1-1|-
CAWRFSGYTEAFF
TGTGCCTGGAGATTTTCAGGGTACACTGAAGCTTTCTTT
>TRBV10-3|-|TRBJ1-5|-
CAISDSNQPQHF
TGTGCCATCAGCGATAGCAATCAGCCCCAGCATTTT
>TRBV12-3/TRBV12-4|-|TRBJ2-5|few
CASSPLWGRQETQYF
TGTGCCAGCAGCCCTTTGTGGGGGAGGCAAGAGACCCAGTACTTC
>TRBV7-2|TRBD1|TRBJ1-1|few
CASSFTGTGNEAFF
TGTGCCAGCAGCTTCACCGGGACAGGGAATGAAGCTTTCTTT
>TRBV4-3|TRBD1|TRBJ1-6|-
CASSQDLMGTGLDF
TGCGCCAGCAGCCAAGATTTAATGGGGACAGGGTTGGACTTT
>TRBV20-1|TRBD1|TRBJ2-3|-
CSARAPPGTGSTDTQYF
TGCAGTGCTAGAGCACCCCCCGGGACAGGGTCCACAGATACGCAGTATTTT
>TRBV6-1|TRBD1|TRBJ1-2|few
CASSPTGAVGYTF
TGTGCCAGCAGCCCCACAGGGGCAGTTGGCTACACCTTC
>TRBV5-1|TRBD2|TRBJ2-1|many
CASTTSGGYNEQFF
TGCGCCAGCACCACTAGCGGGGGCTACAATGAGCAGTTCTTC
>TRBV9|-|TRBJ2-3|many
CASSAVLTDTQYF
TGTGCCAGCAGCGCCGTCCTCACAGATACGCAGTATTTT
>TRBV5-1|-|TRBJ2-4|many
CASSYGNIQYF
TGCGCCAGCAGCTATGGTAACATTCAGTACTTC
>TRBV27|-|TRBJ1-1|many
CASSLGRNTEAFF
TGTGCCAGCAGTTTGGGCAGGAACACTGAAGCTTTCTTT
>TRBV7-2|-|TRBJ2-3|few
CASSLAESENTQYF
TGTGCCAGCAGCTTAGCCGAGTCTGAAAATACGCAGTATTTT
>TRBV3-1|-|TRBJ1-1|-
CASSQTRSGWAFF
TGTGCCAGCAGCCAAACGCGTTCCGGCTGGGCTTTCTTT
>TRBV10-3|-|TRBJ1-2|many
CAISDRTEANYGYTF
TGTGCCATCAGTGATCGGACAGAGGCTAACTATGGCTACACCTTC
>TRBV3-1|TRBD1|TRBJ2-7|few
CASSQYGTGAYEQYF
TGTGCCAGCAGCCAATACGGCACAGGGGCCTACGAGCAGTACTTC
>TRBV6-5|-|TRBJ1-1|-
CASSSGPENTEAFF
TGTGCCAGCAGTTCCGGGCCCGAGAACACTGAAGCTTTCTTT
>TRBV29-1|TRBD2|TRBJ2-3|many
CSVAQSSGGIADTQYF
TGCAGCGTTGCCCAATCTAGCGGGGGTATCGCAGATACGCAGTATTTT
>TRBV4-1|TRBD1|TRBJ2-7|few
CASSQGGDRATYEQYF
TGCGCCAGCAGCCAAGGGGGGGACAGGGCCACCTACGAGCAGTACTTC
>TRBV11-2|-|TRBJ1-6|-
CASSLDYNSPLHF
TGTGCCAGCAGCCTGGATTATAATTCACCCCTCCACTTT
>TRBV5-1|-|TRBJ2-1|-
CASSFGRGTDEQFF
TGCGCCAGCAGCTTCGGCAGGGGAACCGATGAGCAGTTCTTC
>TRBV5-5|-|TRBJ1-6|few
CASSLAFTIPPLHF
TGTGCCAGCAGCTTGGCCTTTACTATCCCACCCCTCCACTTT
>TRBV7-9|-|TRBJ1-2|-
CASSLEGGQTYGYTF
TGTGCCAGCAGCTTAGAAGGTGGGCAGACCTATGGCTACACCTTC
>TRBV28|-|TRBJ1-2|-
CASSWGGESPTNYGYTF
TGTGCCAGCAGTTGGGGGGGGGAGAGCCCCACTAACTATGGCTACACCTTC
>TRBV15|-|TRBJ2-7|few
CATSREQGIAEQYF
TGTGCCACCAGCAGAGAGCAGGGAATCGCCGAGCAGTACTTC
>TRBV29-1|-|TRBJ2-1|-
CSVSGGLAEQFF
TGCAGCGTGTCTGGGGGGCTGGCTGAGCAGTTCTTC
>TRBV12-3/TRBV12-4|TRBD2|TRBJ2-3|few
CASNRLAASTDTQYF
TGTGCCAGCAATCGACTAGCGGCTAGCACAGATACGCAGTATTTT
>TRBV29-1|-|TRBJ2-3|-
CSVQGRRTDTQYF
TGCAGCGTTCAGGGCAGGAGGACAGATACGCAGTATTTT
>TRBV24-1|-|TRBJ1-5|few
CATAPGEDQPQHF
TGTGCCACCGCCCCCGGGGAGGATCAGCCCCAGCATTTT
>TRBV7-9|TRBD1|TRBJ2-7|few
CASSPTGLVSYEQYF
TGTGCCAGCAGCCCGACAGGGTTAGTATCCTACGAGCAGTACTTC
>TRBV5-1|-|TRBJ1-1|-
CASSLEGPMNTEAFF
TGCGCCAGCAGCTTGGAGGGGCCCATGAACACTGAAGCTTTCTTT
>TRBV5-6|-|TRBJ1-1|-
CASSSKGQKLRNTEAFF
TGTGCCAGCAGCTCAAAAGGACAGAAGCTTCGGAACACTGAAGCTTTCTTT
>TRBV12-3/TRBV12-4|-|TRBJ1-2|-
CASTLGTPHGGYTF
TGTGCCAGCACCCTCGGGACCCCGCACGGGGGCTACACCTTC
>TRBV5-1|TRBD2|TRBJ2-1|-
CASSPAPSGVNNEQFF
TGCGCCAGCAGCCCTGCCCCTAGCGGGGTCAACAATGAGCAGTTCTTC
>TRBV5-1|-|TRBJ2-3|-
CASSSDPTSDTQYF
TGCGCCAGCAGCTCGGACCCCACCTCCGATACGCAGTATTTT
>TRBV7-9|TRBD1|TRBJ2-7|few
CASSARDRGFDEQYF
TGTGCCAGCAGCGCCCGGGACAGGGGGTTTGATGAGCAGTACTTC
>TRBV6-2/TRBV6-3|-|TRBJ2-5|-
CASSAGTAETQYF
TGTGCCAGCAGCGCCGGGACTGCTGAGACCCAGTACTTC
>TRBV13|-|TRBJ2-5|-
CASRIAGWETQYF
TGTGCCAGCAGAATAGCAGGGTGGGAGACCCAGTACTTC
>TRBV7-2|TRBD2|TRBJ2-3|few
CASRPLAGGHTDTQYF
TGTGCCAGCAGACCACTAGCGGGGGGGCACACAGATACGCAGTATTTT
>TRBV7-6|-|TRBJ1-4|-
CASSVAWGVEKLFF
TGTGCCAGCAGCGTAGCATGGGGGGTTGAAAAACTGTTTTTT
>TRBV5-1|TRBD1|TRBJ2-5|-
CASSFRGNRGTMETQYF
TGCGCCAGCAGCTTCCGAGGGAACAGGGGCACTATGGAGACCCAGTACTTC
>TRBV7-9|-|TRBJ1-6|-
CASSRKDRSPLHF
TGTGCCAGCAGCCGAAAAGATCGATCACCCCTCCACTTT
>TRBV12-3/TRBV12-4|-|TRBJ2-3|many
CASSLLGRGKYF
TGTGCCAGCAGTTTATTGGGCAGGGGAAAGTATTTT
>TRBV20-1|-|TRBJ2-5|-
CSAALGRGGGQETQYF
TGCAGTGCAGCTCTGGGGCGGGGTGGAGGGCAAGAGACCCAGTACTTC
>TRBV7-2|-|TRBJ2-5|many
CASSLAQIRQETQYF
TGTGCCAGCAGCTTAGCGCAAATTCGGCAAGAGACCCAGTACTTC
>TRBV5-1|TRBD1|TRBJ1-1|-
CASSSLDRGNTEAFF
TGCGCCAGCAGCTCCCTAGACAGGGGGAACACTGAAGCTTTCTTT